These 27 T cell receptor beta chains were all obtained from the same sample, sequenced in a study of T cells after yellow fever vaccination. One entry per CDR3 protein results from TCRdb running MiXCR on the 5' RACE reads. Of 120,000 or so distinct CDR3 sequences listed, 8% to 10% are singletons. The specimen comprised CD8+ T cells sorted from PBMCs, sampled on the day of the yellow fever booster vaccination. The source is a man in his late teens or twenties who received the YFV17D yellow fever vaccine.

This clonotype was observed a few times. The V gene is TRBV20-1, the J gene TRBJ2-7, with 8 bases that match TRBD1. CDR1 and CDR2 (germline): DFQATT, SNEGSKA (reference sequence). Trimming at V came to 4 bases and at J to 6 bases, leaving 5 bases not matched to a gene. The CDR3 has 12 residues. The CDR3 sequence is CSAISTGAEQYF. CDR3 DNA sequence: TGCAGTGCTATCTCGACAGGGGCCGAGCAGTACTTC.

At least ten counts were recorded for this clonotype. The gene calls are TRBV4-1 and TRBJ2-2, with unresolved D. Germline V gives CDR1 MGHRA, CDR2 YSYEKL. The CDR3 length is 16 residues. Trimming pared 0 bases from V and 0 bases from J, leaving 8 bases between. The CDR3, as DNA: TGCGCCAGCAGCCAAGATGGCAGAGCGAACACCGGGGAGCTGTTTTTT. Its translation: CASSQDGRANTGELFF.

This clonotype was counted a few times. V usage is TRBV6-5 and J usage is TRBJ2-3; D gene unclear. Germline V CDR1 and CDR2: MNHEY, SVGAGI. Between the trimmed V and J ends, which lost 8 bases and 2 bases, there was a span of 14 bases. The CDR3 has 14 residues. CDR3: CASSAWQLTDTQYF. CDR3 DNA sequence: TGTGCCAGCTCGGCGTGGCAGCTCACAGATACGCAGTATTTT.

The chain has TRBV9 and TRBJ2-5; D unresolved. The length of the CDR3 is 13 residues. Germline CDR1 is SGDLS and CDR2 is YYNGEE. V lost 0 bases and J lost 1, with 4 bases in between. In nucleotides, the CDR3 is TGTGCCAGCAGCGTAGGGGGCCAAGAGACCCAGTACTTC. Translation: CASSVGGQETQYF.

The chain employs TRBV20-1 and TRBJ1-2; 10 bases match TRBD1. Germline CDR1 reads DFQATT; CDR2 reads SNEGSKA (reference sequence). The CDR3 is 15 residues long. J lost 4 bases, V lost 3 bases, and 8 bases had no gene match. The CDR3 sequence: CSARGGQGIPYGYTF. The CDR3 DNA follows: TGCAGTGCTAGGGGGGGACAGGGGATACCCTATGGCTACACCTTC.

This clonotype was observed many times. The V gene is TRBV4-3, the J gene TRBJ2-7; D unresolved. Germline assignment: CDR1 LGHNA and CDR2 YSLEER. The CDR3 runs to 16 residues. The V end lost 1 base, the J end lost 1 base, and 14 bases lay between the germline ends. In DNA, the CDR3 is TGCGCCAGCAGCCAAGCGTCTGGCCATCCTTCCTACGAGCAGTACGTC. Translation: CASSQASGHPSYEQYV.

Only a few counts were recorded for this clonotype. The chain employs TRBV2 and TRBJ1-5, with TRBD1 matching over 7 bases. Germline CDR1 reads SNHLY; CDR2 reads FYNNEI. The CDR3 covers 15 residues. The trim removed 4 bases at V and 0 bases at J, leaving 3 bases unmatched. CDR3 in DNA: TGTGCCAGCAGTGTGGGACAGTATAGCAATCAGCCCCAGCATTTT. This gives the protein CASSVGQYSNQPQHF.

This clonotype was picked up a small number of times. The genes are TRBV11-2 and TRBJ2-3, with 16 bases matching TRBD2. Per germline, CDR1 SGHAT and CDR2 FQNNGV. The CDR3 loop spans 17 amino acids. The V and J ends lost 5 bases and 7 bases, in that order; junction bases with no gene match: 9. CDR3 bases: TGTGCCAGCAGCCCTGGGACTAGCGGGGGGGCACATCATACGCAGTATTTT. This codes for CASSPGTSGGAHHTQYF.

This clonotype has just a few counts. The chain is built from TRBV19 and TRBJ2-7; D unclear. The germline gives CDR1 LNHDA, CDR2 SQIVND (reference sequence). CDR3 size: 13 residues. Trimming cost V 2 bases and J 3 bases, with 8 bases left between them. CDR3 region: CASSITDSYEQYF. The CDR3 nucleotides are TGTGCCAGTAGTATAACGGATAGCTACGAGCAGTACTTC. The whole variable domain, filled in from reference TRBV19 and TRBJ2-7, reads DGGITQSPKYLFRKEGQNVTLSCEQNLNHDAMYWYRQDPGQGLRLIYYSQIVNDFQKGDIAEGYSVSREKKESFPLTVTSAQKNPTAFYLCASSITDSYEQYFGPGTRLTVT.

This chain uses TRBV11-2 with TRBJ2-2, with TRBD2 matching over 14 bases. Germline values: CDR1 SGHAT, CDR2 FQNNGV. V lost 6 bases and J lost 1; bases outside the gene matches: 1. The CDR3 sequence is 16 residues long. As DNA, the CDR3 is TGTGCCAGCAGGGGACTAGCGGGGGAGAACACCGGGGAGCTGTTTTTT. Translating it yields CASRGLAGENTGELFF.

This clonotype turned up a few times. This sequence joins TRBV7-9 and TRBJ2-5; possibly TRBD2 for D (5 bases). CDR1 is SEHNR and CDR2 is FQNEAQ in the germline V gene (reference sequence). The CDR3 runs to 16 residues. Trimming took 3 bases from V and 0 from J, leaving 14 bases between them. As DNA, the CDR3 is TGTGCCAGCAGCTTTTCAGGACTGGGTAACCAAGAGACCCAGTACTTC. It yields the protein CASSFSGLGNQETQYF.

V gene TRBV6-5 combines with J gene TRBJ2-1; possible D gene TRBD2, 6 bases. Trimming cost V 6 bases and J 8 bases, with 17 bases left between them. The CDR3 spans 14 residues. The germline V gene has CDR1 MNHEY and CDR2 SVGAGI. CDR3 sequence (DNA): TGTGCCAGCAGCTCCGGGACCGGGGGACATGAGCAGTTCTTC. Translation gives CASSSGTGGHEQFF.

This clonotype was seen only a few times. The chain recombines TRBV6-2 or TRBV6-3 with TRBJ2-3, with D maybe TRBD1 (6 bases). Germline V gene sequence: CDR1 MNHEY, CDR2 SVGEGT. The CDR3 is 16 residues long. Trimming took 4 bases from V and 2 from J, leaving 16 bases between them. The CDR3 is CASSSFGQIVTDTQYF. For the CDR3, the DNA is TGTGCCAGCAGTTCCTTCGGACAGATCGTCACAGATACGCAGTATTTT.

CDR3 nucleotide sequence: TGTGCCAGCAGTTCGGGTGCACTGTACGAGCAGTACTTC. Its translation is CASSSGALYEQYF. The rearrangement joins TRBV7-9 to TRBJ2-7; D remains ambiguous. This CDR3 region has 13 residues. Germline-derived CDR1 and CDR2 are SEHNR and FQNEAQ (reference sequence). V was clipped by 6 bases and J by 4 bases, with 13 bases between them.

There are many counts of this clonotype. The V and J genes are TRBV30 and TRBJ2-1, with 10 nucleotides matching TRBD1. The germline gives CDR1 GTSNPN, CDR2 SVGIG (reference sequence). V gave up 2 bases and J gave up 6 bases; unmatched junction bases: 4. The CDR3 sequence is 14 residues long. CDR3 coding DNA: TGTGCCTGGAGTCTAGGGACAGGGGTCAATGAGCAGTTCTTC. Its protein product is CAWSLGTGVNEQFF.

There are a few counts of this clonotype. The chain's CDR3 is CASSGSTGIAYEQYF. CDR3 sequence (DNA): TGTGCCAGCAGCGGCTCGACAGGGATCGCCTACGAGCAGTACTTC. V is TRBV5-5 and J is TRBJ2-7; 7 bases line up with TRBD1. The germline V gene has CDR1 SGHKS and CDR2 YYEKEE (reference sequence). The CDR3 extends over 15 amino acids. Germline trimming cut 4 bases from V and 2 bases from J; bases unmatched to any gene: 9. Complete variable domain (other parts from reference TRBV5-5 and TRBJ2-7): DAGVTQSPTHLIKTRGQQVTLRCSPISGHKSVSWYQQVLGQGPQFIFQYYEKEERGRGNFPDRFSARQFPNYSSELNVNALLLGDSALYLCASSGSTGIAYEQYFGPGTRLTVT.

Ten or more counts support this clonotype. The CDR3 here is CASSQDSQASYEQYF. CDR3 bases: TGCGCCAGCAGCCAAGATTCCCAGGCCTCCTACGAGCAGTACTTC. The V call is TRBV4-3, the J call TRBJ2-7, with D unresolved. Trimming shortened V by 0 bases and J by 0 bases, and 9 bases separated the two germline ends. Germline CDR1 is LGHNA and CDR2 is YSLEER. This CDR3 is 15 amino acids long.

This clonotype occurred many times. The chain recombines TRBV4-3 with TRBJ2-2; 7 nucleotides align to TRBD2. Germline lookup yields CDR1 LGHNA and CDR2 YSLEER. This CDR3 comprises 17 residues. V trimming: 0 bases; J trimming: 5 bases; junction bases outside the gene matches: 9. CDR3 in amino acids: CASSQDGRGWNTGELFF. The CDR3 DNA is TGCGCCAGCAGCCAAGATGGGAGGGGCTGGAATACCGGGGAGCTGTTTTTT.

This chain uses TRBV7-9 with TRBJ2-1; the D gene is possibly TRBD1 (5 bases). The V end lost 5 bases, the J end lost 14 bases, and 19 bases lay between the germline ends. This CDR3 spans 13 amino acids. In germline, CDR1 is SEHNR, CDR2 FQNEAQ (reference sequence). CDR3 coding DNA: TGTGCCAGCAGCCCAAGGGCAGGGAAGGGTGAGTTCTTC. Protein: CASSPRAGKGEFF.

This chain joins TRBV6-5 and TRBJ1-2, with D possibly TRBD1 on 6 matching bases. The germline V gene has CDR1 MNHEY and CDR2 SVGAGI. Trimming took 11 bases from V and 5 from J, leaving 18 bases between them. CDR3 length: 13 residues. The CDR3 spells CASYQGRGYGYTF. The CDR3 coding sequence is TGTGCCTCGTATCAGGGCAGGGGTTATGGCTACACCTTC.

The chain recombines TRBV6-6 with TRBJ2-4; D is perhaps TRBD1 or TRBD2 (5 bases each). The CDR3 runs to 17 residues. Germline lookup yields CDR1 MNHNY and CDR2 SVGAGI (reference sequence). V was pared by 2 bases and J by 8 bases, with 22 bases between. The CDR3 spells CASSYTLSGSRGDIQYF. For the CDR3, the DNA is TGTGCCAGCAGTTACACCCTTTCGGGCAGCCGAGGGGACATTCAGTACTTC.

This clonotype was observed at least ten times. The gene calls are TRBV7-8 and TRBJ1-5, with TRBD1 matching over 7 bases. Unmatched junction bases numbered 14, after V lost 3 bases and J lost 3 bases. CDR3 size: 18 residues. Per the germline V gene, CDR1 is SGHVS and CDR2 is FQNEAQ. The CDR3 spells CASSLYRVGQASNQPQHF. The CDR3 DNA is TGTGCCAGCAGCTTGTATCGAGTAGGACAGGCGTCCAATCAGCCCCAGCATTTT.

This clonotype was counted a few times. The DNA for the CDR3 is TGTGCCAGCAGCCAAGTATTGCCGACCGGGGAGCTGTTTTTT. It yields the protein CASSQVLPTGELFF. The rearrangement links TRBV3-1 to TRBJ2-2; no clear D. Germline CDR1 and CDR2: LGHDT and YNNKEL (reference sequence). Trimming took 1 base from V and 5 from J, leaving 8 bases between them. The CDR3 consists of 14 residues.

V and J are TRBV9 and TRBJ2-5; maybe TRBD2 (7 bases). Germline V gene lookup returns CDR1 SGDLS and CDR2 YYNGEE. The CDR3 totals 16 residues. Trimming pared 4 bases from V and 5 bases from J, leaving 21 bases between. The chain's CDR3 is CASSPLGGGLPETQYF. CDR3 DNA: TGTGCCAGCAGCCCTCTTGGGGGGGGCCTTCCCGAGACCCAGTACTTC.

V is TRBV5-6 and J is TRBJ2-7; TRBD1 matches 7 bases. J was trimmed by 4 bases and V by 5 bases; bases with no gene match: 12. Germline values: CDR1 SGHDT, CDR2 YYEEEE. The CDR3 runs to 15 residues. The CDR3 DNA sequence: TGTGCCAGCAGTTCTCGGGACAGCGCTTTTTACGAGCAGTACTTC. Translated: CASSSRDSAFYEQYF. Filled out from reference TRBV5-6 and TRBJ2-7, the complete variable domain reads DAGVTQSPTHLIKTRGQQVTLRCSPKSGHDTVSWYQQALGQGPQFIFQYYEEEERQRGNFPDRFSGHQFPNYSSELNVNALLLGDSALYLCASSSRDSAFYEQYFGPGTRLTVT.

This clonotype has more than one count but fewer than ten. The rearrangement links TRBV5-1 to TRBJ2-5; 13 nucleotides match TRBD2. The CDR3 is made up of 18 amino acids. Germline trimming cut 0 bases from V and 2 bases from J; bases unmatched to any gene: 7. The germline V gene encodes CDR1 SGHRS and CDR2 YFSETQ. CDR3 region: CASSLVGLAGILQETQYF. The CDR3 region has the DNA TGCGCCAGCAGCTTGGTGGGACTAGCGGGGATATTACAAGAGACCCAGTACTTC.

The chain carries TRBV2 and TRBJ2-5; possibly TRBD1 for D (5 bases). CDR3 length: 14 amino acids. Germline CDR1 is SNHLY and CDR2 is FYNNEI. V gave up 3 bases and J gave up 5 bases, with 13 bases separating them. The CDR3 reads CASSDSRAGETQYF. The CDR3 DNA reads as TGTGCCAGCAGTGACTCCAGGGCCGGGGAGACCCAGTACTTC.